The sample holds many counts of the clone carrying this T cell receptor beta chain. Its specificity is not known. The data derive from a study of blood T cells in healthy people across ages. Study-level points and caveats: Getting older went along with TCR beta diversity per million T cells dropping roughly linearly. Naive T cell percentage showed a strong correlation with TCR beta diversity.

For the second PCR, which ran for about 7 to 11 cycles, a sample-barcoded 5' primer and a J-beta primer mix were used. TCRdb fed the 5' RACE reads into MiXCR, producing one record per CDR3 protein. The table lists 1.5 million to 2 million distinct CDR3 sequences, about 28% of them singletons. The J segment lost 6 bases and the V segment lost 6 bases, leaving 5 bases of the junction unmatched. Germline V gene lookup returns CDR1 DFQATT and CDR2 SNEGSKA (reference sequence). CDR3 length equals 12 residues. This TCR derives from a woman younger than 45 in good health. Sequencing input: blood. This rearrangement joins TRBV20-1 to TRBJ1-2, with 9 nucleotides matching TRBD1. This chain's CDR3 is CSATGQGNGYTF. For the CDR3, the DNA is TGCAGTGCAACGGGACAGGGCAATGGCTACACCTTC.